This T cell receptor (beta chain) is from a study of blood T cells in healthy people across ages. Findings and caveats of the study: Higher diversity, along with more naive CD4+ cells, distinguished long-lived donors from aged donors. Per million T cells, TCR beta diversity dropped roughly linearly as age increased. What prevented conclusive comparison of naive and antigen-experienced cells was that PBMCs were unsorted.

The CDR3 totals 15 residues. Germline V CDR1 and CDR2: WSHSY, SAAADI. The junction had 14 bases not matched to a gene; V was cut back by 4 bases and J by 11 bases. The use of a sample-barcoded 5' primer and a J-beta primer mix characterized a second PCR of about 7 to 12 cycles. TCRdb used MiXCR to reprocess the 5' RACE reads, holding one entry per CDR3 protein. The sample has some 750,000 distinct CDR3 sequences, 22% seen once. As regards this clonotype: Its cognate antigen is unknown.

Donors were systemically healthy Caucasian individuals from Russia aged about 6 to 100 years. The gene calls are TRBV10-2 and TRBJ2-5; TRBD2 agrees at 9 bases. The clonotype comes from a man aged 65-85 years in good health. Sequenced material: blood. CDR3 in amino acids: CASSVLAGLGNEQYF. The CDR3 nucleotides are TGCGCCAGCAGTGTTCTAGCGGGGCTGGGGAATGAGCAGTACTTC.